This T cell receptor (beta chain) appears in the sequencing data of a study of T cell repertoires in cytomegalovirus infection. Overall study context: Public TCR beta signatures provided an indication of both CMV infection and a matching HLA type.

Via MiXCR, TCRdb re-called the reads, giving one row per CDR3 protein. Of about half a million distinct CDR3 sequences in the sample, roughly a third were seen once. Germline CDR1 reads MGHRA; CDR2 reads YSYEKL. V was pared by 1 base and J by 0 bases, with 13 bases of the junction left unmatched. The CDR3 is 20 amino acids. General study points: Identification of carriers of CMV plus the relevant HLA was achieved through cumulative public TCR beta family frequency.

Comments on this clonotype: Its matching antigen is unknown.

This clonotype originated in a human donor in good health (CMV status not recorded). Some clones in this sample may be carry-over from other donors' samples. The rearrangement uses TRBV4-1 and TRBJ1-5, with TRBD1 identical over 9 bases. Sequenced here: cultured PBMCs, sampled from culture after CMV antigen stimulation. CDR3 protein: CASSQVTGTGLLYSNQPQHF. CDR3 sequence (DNA): TGCGCCAGCAGCCAAGTAACGGGGACAGGGCTCTTATATAGCAATCAGCCCCAGCATTTT.